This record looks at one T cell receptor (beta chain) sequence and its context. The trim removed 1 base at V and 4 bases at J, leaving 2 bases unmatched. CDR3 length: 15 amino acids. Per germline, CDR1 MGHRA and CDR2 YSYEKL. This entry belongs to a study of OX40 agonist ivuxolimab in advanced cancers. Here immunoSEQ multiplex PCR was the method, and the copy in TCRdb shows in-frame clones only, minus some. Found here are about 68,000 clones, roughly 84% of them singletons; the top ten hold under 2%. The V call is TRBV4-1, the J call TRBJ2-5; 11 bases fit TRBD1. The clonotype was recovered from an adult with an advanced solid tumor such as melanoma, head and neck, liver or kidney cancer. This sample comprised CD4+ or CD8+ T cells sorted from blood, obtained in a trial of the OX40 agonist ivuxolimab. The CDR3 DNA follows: TGCGCCAGCAGCCAAGTGGGGACAGGGGGAGAGACCCAGTACTTC. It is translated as CASSQVGTGGETQYF.